This T cell receptor beta chain was retrieved from a study of cytomegalovirus exposure and HLA in healthy donors. Germline loops: CDR1 SGHTA, CDR2 FQGTGA. After removal of 5 bases from V and 15 bases from J, the junction contained 6 bases not matched to a gene. The CDR3 sequence is 13 residues long. PCR primers comprised 60 Vbeta and 13 Jbeta primers. Produced via immunoSEQ multiplex PCR; TCRdb's table is partial and in-frame only. Of approximately 180,000 clones listed, more than 70% were seen once; the top ten hold about 1%. The TCR comes from a middle-aged woman in good health and CMV-seronegative. The V gene is TRBV7-3, the J gene TRBJ2-1; TRBD2 agrees at 14 bases. Sequencing used PBMCs. CDR3 coding DNA: TGTGCCAGCAGCGCTGGGACTAGCGGGAGCCCGTTCTTC. It yields the protein CASSAGTSGSPFF.